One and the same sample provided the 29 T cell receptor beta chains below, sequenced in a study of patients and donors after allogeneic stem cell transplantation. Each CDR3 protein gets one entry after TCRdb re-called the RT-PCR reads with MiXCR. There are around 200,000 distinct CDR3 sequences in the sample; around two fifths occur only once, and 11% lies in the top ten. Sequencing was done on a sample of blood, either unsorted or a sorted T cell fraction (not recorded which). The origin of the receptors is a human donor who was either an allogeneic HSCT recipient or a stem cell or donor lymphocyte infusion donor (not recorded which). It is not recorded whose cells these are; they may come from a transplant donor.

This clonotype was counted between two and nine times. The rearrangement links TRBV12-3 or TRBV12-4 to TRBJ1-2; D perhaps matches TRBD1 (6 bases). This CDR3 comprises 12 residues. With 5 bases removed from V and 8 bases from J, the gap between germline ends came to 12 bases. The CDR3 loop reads CASSIQGGGYTF. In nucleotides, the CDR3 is TGTGCCAGCAGTATACAGGGAGGAGGCTACACCTTC.

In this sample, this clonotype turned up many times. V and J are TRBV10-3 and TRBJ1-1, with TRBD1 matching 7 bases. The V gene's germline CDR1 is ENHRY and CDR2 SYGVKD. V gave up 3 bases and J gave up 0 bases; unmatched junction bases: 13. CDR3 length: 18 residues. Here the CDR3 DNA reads TGTGCCATCAGTGACCCCCCGGGACAGCCCTCCTTGAACACTGAAGCTTTCTTT. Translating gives CAISDPPGQPSLNTEAFF.

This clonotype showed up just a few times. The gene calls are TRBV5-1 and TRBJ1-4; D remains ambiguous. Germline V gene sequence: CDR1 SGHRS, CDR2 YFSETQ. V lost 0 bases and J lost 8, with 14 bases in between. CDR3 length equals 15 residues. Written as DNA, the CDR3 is TGCGCCAGCAGCTTGGACGGTCCAGGCGGGGAAAAACTGTTTTTT. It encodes CASSLDGPGGEKLFF. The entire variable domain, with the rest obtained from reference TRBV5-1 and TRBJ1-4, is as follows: KAGVTQTPRYLIKTRGQQVTLSCSPISGHRSVSWYQQTPGQGLQFLFEYFSETQRNKGNFPGRFSGRQFSNSRSEMNVSTLELGDSALYLCASSLDGPGGEKLFFGSGTQLSVL.

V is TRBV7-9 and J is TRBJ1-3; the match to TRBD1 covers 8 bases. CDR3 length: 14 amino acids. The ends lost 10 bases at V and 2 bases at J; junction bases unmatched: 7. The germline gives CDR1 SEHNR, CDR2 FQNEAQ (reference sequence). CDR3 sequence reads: CAITRGQAGNTIYF. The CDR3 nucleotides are TGTGCCATAACCAGGGGGCAGGCTGGAAACACCATATATTTT.

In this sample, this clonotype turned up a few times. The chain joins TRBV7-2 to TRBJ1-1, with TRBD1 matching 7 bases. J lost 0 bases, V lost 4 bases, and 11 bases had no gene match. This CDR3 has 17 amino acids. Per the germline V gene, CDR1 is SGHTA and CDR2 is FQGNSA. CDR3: CASSSTWDSIMNTEAFF. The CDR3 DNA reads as TGTGCCAGCAGCTCTACGTGGGACAGTATTATGAACACTGAAGCTTTCTTT. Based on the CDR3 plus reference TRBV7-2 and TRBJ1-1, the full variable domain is GAGVSQSPSNKVTEKGKDVELRCDPISGHTALYWYRQSLGQGLEFLIYFQGNSAPDKSGLPSDRFSAERTGGSVSTLTIQRTQQEDSAVYLCASSSTWDSIMNTEAFFGQGTRLTVV.

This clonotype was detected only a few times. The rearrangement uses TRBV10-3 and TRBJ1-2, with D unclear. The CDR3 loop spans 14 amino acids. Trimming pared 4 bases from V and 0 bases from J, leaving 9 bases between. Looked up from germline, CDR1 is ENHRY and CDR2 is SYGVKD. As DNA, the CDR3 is TGTGCCATCAGTGGCCGCAGAACTAACTATGGCTACACCTTC. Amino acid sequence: CAISGRRTNYGYTF.

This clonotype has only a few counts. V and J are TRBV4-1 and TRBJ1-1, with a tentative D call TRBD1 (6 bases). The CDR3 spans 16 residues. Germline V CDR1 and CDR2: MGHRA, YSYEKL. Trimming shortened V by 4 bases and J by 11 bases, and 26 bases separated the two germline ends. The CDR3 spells CASSPHPGQKSISAFF. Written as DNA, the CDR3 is TGCGCCAGCAGCCCTCATCCGGGACAAAAAAGTATATCGGCTTTCTTT.

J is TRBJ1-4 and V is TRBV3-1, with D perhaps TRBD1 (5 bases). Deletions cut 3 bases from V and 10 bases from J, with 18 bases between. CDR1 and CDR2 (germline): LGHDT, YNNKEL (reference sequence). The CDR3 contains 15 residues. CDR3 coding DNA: TGTGCCAGCAGCCACAAAGACCAGGCAAGGGGAAAACTGTTTTTT. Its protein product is CASSHKDQARGKLFF.

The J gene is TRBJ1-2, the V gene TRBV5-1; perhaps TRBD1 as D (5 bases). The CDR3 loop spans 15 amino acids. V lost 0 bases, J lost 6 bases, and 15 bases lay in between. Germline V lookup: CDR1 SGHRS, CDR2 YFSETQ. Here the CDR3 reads CASSLEIGATDGYTF. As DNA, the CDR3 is TGCGCCAGCAGCTTGGAAATCGGGGCCACGGATGGCTACACCTTC.

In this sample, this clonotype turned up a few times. The CDR3 region has the DNA TGCGCCAGCAGCTTGGAACGGATAAACACTGAAGCTTTCTTT. Its translation: CASSLERINTEAFF. This chain links TRBV5-1 with TRBJ1-1; D remains unclear. Germline-derived CDR1 and CDR2 are SGHRS and YFSETQ. CDR3 length: 14 residues. V gave up 0 bases and J gave up 2 bases, with 8 bases separating them.

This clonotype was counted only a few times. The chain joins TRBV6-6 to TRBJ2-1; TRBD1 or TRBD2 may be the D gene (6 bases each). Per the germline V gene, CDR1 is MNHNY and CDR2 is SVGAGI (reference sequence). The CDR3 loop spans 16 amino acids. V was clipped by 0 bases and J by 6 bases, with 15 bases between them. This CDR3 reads CASSYSLAWGLNEQFF. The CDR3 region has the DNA TGTGCCAGCAGTTACTCGCTAGCGTGGGGGCTCAATGAGCAGTTCTTC.

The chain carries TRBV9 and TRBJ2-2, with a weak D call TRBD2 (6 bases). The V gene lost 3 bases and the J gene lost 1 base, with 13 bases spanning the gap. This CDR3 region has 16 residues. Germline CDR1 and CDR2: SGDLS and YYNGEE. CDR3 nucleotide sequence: TGTGCCAGCAGCGCCAACGTCGGGGGGAACACCGGGGAGCTGTTTTTT. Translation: CASSANVGGNTGELFF.

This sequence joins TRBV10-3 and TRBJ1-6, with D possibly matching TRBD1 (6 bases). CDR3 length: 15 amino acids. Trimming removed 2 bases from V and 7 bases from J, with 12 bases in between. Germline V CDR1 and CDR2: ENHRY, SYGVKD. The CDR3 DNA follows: TGTGCCATCAGTGAGGCAGGGGTGGGCAATTCACCCCTCCACTTT. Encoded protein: CAISEAGVGNSPLHF.

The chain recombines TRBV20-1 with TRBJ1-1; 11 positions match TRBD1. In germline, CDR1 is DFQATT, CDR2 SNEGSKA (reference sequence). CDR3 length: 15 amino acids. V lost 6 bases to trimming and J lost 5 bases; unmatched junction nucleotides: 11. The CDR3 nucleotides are TGCAGTGCCAGCAATGGGGACAGGGGGAGGACTGAAGCTTTCTTT. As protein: CSASNGDRGRTEAFF.

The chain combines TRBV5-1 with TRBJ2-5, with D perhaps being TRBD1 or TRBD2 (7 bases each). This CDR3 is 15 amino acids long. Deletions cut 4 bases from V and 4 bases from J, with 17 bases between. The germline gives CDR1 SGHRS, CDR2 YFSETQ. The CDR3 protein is CASSPRQGGGETQYF. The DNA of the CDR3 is TGCGCCAGCAGCCCCCGACAGGGAGGGGGAGAGACCCAGTACTTC.

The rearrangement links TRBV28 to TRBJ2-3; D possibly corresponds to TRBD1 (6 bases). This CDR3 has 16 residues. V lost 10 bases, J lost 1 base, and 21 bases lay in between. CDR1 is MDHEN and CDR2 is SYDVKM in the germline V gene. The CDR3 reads CAIIQYRETGTDTQYF. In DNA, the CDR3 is TGTGCCATAATCCAGTACAGGGAAACGGGCACAGATACGCAGTATTTT.

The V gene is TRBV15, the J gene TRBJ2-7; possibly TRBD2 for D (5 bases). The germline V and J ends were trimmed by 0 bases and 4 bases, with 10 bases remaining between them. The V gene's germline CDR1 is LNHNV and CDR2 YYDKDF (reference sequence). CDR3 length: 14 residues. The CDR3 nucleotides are TGTGCCACCAGCAGAGAAGTCACGGGGTACGAGCAGTACTTC. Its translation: CATSREVTGYEQYF.

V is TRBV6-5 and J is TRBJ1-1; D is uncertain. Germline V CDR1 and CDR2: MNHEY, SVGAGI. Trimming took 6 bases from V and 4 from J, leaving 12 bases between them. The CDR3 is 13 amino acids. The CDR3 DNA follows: TGTGCCAGCAGCCTAGGTCCCGGCACTGAAGCTTTCTTT. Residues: CASSLGPGTEAFF.

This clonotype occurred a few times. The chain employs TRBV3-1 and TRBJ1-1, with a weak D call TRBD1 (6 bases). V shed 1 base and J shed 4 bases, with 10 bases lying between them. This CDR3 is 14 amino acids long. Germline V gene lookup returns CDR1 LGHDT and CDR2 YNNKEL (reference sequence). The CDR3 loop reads CASSQAGAGTEAFF. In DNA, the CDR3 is TGTGCCAGCAGCCAAGCGGGGGCGGGCACTGAAGCTTTCTTT.

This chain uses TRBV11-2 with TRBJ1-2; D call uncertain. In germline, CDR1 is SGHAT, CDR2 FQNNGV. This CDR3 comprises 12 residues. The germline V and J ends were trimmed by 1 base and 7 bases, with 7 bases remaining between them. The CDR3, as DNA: TGTGCCAGCAGCTTAGGGTCTAGTGGCTACACCTTC. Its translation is CASSLGSSGYTF.

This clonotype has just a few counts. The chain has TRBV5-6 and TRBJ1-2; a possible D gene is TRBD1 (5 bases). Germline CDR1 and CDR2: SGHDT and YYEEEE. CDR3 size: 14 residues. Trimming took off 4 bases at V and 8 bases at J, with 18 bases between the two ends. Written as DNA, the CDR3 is TGTGCCAGCAGCGCTGACAGCTCACCGAGGGGCTACACCTTC. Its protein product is CASSADSSPRGYTF.

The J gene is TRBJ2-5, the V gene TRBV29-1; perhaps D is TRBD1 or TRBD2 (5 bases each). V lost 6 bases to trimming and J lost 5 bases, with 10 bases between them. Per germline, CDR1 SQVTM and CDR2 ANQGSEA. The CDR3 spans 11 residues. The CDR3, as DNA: TGCAGCGTAGCCGGGGCGGAGACCCAGTACTTC. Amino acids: CSVAGAETQYF.

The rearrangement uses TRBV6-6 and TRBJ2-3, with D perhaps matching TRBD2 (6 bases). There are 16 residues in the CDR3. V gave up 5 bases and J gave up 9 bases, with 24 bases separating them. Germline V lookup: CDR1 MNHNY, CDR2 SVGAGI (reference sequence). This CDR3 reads CASSRERSPPQGTQYF. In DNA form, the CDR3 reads TGTGCCAGCAGTCGGGAGCGGTCTCCACCCCAGGGCACGCAGTATTTT.

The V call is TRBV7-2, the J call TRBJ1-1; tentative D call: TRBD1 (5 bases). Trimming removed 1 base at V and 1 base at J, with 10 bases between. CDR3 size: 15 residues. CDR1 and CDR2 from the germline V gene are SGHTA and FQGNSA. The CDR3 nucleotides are TGTGCCAGCAGCTTAGATGGGGGACGGAACACTGAAGCTTTCTTT. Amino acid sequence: CASSLDGGRNTEAFF.

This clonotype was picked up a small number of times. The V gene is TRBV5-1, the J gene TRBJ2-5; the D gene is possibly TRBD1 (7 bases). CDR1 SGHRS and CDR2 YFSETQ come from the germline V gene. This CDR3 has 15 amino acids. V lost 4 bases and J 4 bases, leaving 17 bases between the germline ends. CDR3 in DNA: TGCGCCAGCAGCCCGTCGGGGGCAGGGGGAGAGACCCAGTACTTC. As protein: CASSPSGAGGETQYF.

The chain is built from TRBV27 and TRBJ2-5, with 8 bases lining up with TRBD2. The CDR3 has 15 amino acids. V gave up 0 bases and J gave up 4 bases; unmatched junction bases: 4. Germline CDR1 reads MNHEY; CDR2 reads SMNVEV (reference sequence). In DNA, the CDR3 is TGTGCCAGCAGTTTATCAAGTCTAGCGGGAGAGACCCAGTACTTC. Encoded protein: CASSLSSLAGETQYF.

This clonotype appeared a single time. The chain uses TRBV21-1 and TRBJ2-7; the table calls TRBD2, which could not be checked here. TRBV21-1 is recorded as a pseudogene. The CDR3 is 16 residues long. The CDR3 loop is CASSKAGPVPYYEQYF. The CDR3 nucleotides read TGTGCCAGCAGCAAAGCAGGGCCCGTCCCCTACTACGAGCAGTACTTC.

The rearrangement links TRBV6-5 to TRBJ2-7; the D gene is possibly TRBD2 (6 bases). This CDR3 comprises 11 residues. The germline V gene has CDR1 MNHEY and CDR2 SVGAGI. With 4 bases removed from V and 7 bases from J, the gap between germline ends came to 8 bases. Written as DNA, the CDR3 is TGTGCCAGCAGTTTCGGAGGGGAGCAGTACTTC. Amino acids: CASSFGGEQYF.

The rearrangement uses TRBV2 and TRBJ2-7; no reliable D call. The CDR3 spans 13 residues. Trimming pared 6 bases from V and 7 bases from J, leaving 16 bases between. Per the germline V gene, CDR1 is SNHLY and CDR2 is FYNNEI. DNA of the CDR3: TGTGCCAGCAGATTACTCCCCTTACGGGAGCAGTACTTC. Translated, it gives CASRLLPLREQYF.